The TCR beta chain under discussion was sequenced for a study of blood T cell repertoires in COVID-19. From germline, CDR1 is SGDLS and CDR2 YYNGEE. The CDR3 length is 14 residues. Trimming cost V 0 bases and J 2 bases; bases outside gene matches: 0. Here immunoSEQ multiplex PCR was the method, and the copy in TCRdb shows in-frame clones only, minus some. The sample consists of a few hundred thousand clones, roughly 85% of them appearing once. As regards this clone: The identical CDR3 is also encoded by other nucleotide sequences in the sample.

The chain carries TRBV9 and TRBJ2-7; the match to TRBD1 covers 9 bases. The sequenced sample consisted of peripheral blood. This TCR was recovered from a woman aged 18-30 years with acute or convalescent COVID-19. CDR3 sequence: CASSVGDRAYEQYF. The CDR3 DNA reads TGTGCCAGCAGCGTAGGGGACAGGGCCTACGAGCAGTACTTC.